The subject of this entry is one T cell receptor beta chain. Generated by immunoSEQ multiplex PCR, the TCRdb table keeps only in-frame clones and is missing some. This sample has about 270,000 clones, with 90% found just once. The data belong to a study of blood T cell repertoires in COVID-19. The CDR3 consists of 17 residues. V was pared by 4 bases and J by 6 bases, with 12 bases of the junction left unmatched. Germline loops: CDR1 LNHDA, CDR2 SQIVND (reference sequence). What was sequenced was PBMCs or T cells enriched from blood (not recorded which). This clonotype originated in a woman in her 30s with acute COVID-19. The V call is TRBV19, the J call TRBJ2-1, with 10 bases fitting TRBD2. The CDR3: CASSRSTSGIIANEQFF. The CDR3 nucleotides read TGTGCCAGTAGTAGAAGTACTAGCGGGATTATCGCCAATGAGCAGTTCTTC.